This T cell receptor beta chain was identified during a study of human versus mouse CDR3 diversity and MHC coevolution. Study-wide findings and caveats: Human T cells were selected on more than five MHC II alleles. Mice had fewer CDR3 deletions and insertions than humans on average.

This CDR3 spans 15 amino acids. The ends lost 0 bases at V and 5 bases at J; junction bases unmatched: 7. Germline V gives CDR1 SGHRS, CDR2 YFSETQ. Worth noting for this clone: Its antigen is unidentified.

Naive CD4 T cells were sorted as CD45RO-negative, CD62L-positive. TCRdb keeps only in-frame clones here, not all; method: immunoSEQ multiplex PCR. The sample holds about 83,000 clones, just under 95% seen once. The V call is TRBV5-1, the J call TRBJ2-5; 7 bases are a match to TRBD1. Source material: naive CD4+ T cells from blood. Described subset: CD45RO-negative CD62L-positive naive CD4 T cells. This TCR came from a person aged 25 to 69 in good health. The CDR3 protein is CASSLGQGLPETQYF. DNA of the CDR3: TGCGCCAGCAGCTTGGGACAGGGTCTTCCCGAGACCCAGTACTTC.